This entry lists 11 T cell receptor beta chains sequenced from one sample in a study of blood T cell repertoires in COVID-19. Assay used: immunoSEQ multiplex PCR; TCRdb lists only in-frame clones, some missing. The sample shows 130,000 to 150,000 clones, approximately 81% of them seen only once. The sample comprised peripheral blood. The receptors were gathered from a human donor in a cohort sampled during active COVID-19.

The V gene is TRBV27, the J gene TRBJ2-7; 7 bases are a match to TRBD2. V shed 5 bases and J 2 bases; nucleotides not matched to a gene: 6. The germline CDR1 and CDR2 sequences are MNHEY and SMNVEV (reference sequence). The CDR3 spans 14 residues. In nucleotides, the CDR3 is TGTGCCAGCAGTCCTAGCGGACCTACCTACGAGCAGTACTTC. It yields the protein CASSPSGPTYEQYF.

This clone was observed once. V usage is TRBV3-1 (or the pseudogene TRBV3-2) and J usage is TRBJ1-4; 9 bases align to TRBD1. Germline values: CDR1 LGHDT, CDR2 YNNKEL (reference sequence). This CDR3 spans 16 amino acids. Unmatched junction bases numbered 6, after V lost 4 bases and J lost 3 bases. This CDR3 is CASSRGQGGANEKLFF. The CDR3 nucleotides are TGTGCCAGCAGCCGGGGACAGGGTGGGGCTAATGAAAAACTGTTTTTT.

The genes are TRBV18 and TRBJ1-1, with 8 bases aligning to TRBD1. The CDR3 is 15 amino acids. The germline gives CDR1 KGHSH, CDR2 LQKENI. Trimming took 3 bases from V and 3 from J; bases not matched to a gene: 6. CDR3 sequence (DNA): TGTGCCAGCTCACCGCAGACAGGGGCTGACACTGAAGCTTTCTTT. Translated: CASSPQTGADTEAFF.

The chain recombines TRBV5-6 with TRBJ1-2; TRBD1 agrees at 7 bases. V gave up 3 bases and J gave up 5 bases; unmatched junction bases: 10. Germline-derived CDR1 and CDR2 are SGHDT and YYEEEE. The length of the CDR3 is 15 residues. Here the CDR3 reads CASSYLDRVEYGYTF. CDR3 nucleotide sequence: TGTGCCAGCAGCTACCTCGACAGGGTAGAGTATGGCTACACCTTC. The full variable domain, its missing parts supplied by reference TRBV5-6 and TRBJ1-2, is DAGVTQSPTHLIKTRGQQVTLRCSPKSGHDTVSWYQQALGQGPQFIFQYYEEEERQRGNFPDRFSGHQFPNYSSELNVNALLLGDSALYLCASSYLDRVEYGYTFGSGTRLTVV.

The J gene is TRBJ2-7, the V gene TRBV13, with 8 bases aligning to TRBD2. The germline V gene encodes CDR1 PRHDT and CDR2 FYEKMQ (reference sequence). J was trimmed by 0 bases and V by 2 bases; bases with no gene match: 6. The CDR3 has 16 amino acids. CDR3 region: CASSLRGRRVSYEQYF. For the CDR3, the DNA is TGTGCCAGCAGCTTACGCGGGAGGAGGGTCTCCTACGAGCAGTACTTC.

The chain links TRBV5-1 to TRBJ2-5, with unresolved D. Trimming left V 4 bases short and J 5 bases short, with 12 bases between. CDR1 is SGHRS and CDR2 is YFSETQ in the germline V gene. The CDR3 covers 13 residues. The CDR3 DNA sequence: TGCGCCAGCAGCCGCTACCCGATGGAGACCCAGTACTTC. Its protein product is CASSRYPMETQYF.

The chain uses TRBV19 and TRBJ1-3; perhaps TRBD1 as D (5 bases). Per germline, CDR1 LNHDA and CDR2 SQIVND (reference sequence). The CDR3 sequence is 14 residues long. V lost 8 bases, J lost 2 bases, and 13 bases lay in between. The CDR3 DNA reads as TGTGCCAGTGAGGACACCTGGGCTGGAAACACCATATATTTT. It codes for CASEDTWAGNTIYF.

A single count supports this clone. The rearrangement uses TRBV6-6 and TRBJ2-1, with TRBD1 matching 11 bases. The CDR3 has 15 residues. V trimming: 7 bases; J trimming: 8 bases; junction bases outside the gene matches: 10. Germline V lookup: CDR1 MNHNY, CDR2 SVGAGI (reference sequence). The CDR3 DNA reads as TGTGCCAGCATCGGACAGGGGGCCAATAGGGATGAGCAGTTCTTC. It encodes CASIGQGANRDEQFF.

This chain joins TRBV6-1 and TRBJ2-7, with 8 bases matching TRBD1. V was pared by 3 bases and J by 2 bases, with 3 bases of the junction left unmatched. Germline CDR1 is MNHNS and CDR2 is SASEGT. The CDR3 has 14 amino acids. CDR3 region: CASSENRGAYEQYF. CDR3 DNA sequence: TGTGCCAGCAGTGAGAACAGGGGGGCCTACGAGCAGTACTTC.

The J gene is TRBJ2-7, the V gene TRBV6-2 or TRBV6-3; 7 bases agree with TRBD2. Germline V gives CDR1 MNHEY, CDR2 SVGEGT. Trimming at V came to 0 bases and at J to 2 bases, leaving 7 bases not matched to a gene. This CDR3 has 16 amino acids. CDR3 region: CASSYSSRELTYEQYF. As DNA, the CDR3 is TGTGCCAGCAGTTACTCTTCGCGGGAGCTTACCTACGAGCAGTACTTC.

This clone was recorded a few times. This chain connects TRBV28 to TRBJ1-4; D possibly corresponds to TRBD1 (5 bases). The CDR3 sequence is 15 residues long. CDR1 and CDR2 (germline): MDHEN, SYDVKM. V was cut by 5 bases and J by 7 bases, with 17 bases left in between. DNA of the CDR3: TGTGCCAGCAGTCTCCGGGGGGTTGTGGGTGAAAAACTGTTTTTT. It specifies CASSLRGVVGEKLFF.